These 6 T cell receptor beta chains share one sample of origin, sequenced in a study of T cells in Graves' hyperthyroidism and ophthalmopathy. Amplified TCR beta CDR3 regions derived from RNA transcripts. In the first-round RT-PCR of the TCR CDR3, the HTBI primer set was used. TCRdb fed the multiplex PCR reads into MiXCR, producing one record per CDR3 protein. This table has under 400,000 distinct CDR3 sequences, 11% to 15% appearing once. Sample: blood. The receptors stem from a woman aged 60-75 years with Graves' hyperthyroidism.

This clonotype was observed at least ten times. V is TRBV7-9 and J is TRBJ1-1, with TRBD1 matching over 11 bases. The CDR3 is 15 amino acids. Losses at the gene ends were 5 bases for V and 5 bases for J; bases not matched to a gene: 7. Germline V gives CDR1 SEHNR, CDR2 FQNEAQ (reference sequence). CDR3 protein: CASSTSGTGGTEAFF. CDR3 sequence (DNA): TGTGCCAGCAGCACCTCCGGGACAGGGGGGACTGAAGCTTTCTTT.

This clonotype was observed at least ten times. The rearrangement joins TRBV11-3 to TRBJ1-1; D is possibly TRBD1 (5 bases). V was clipped by 5 bases and J by 4 bases, with 14 bases between them. This CDR3 has 14 residues. Germline loops: CDR1 SGHNT, CDR2 YENEEA. For the CDR3, the DNA is TGTGCCAGCAGCCCGCGGTTAGGGGCCACTGAAGCTTTCTTT. As protein: CASSPRLGATEAFF.

This clonotype was picked up many times. This chain links TRBV2 with TRBJ2-3; TRBD2 matches 13 bases. Germline assignment: CDR1 SNHLY and CDR2 FYNNEI. Trimming cost V 4 bases and J 8 bases; bases outside gene matches: 6. The CDR3 runs to 15 residues. The CDR3 bases are TGTGCCAGCAGTGGACTAGCGGGAGGTCAGGGTACGCAGTATTTT. Translation gives CASSGLAGGQGTQYF.

V and J are TRBV5-4 and TRBJ2-1; possible D gene TRBD2, 5 bases. The germline gives CDR1 SGHNT, CDR2 YYREEE (reference sequence). The CDR3 sequence is 13 residues long. Trimming took off 3 bases at V and 5 bases at J, with 9 bases between the two ends. The CDR3 loop reads CASSWTPDNEQFF. CDR3 nucleotide sequence: TGTGCCAGCAGCTGGACTCCGGACAATGAGCAGTTCTTC.

The V call is TRBV6-1, the J call TRBJ1-6, with D possibly TRBD1 on 6 matching bases. Germline loops: CDR1 MNHNS, CDR2 SASEGT. The CDR3 length is 14 residues. V lost 6 bases and J 6 bases, leaving 12 bases between the germline ends. The CDR3 DNA is TGTGCCAGCAGAGGGGGACAAACTAATTCACCCCTCCACTTT. Translated: CASRGGQTNSPLHF.

With respect to this clonotype: A much larger clone sits a single nucleotide away, making a read error possible. CDR3 protein: CSAERGGTTNTQYF. The CDR3 bases are TGCAGTGCTGAGAGGGGGGGTACCACGAATACGCAGTATTTT. V gene TRBV20-1 combines with J gene TRBJ2-3, with D maybe TRBD2 (7 bases). CDR1 and CDR2 (germline): DFQATT, SNEGSKA (reference sequence). The CDR3 extends over 14 amino acids. V was shortened by 5 bases and J by 7 bases, with 19 bases between the two germline ends.